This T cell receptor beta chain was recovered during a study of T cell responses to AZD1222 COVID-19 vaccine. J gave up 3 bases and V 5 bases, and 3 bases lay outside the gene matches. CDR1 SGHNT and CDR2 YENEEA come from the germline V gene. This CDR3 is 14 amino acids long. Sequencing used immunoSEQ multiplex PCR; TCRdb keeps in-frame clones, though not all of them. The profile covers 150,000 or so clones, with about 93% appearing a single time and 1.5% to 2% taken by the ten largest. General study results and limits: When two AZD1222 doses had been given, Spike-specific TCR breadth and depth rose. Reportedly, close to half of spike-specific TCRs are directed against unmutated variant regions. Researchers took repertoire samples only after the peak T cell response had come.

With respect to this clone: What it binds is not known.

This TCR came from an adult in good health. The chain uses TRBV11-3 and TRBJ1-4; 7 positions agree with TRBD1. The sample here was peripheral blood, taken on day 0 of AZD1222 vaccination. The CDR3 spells CASSPDRSNEKLFF. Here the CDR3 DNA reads TGTGCCAGCAGCCCGGACAGGTCTAATGAAAAACTGTTTTTT.